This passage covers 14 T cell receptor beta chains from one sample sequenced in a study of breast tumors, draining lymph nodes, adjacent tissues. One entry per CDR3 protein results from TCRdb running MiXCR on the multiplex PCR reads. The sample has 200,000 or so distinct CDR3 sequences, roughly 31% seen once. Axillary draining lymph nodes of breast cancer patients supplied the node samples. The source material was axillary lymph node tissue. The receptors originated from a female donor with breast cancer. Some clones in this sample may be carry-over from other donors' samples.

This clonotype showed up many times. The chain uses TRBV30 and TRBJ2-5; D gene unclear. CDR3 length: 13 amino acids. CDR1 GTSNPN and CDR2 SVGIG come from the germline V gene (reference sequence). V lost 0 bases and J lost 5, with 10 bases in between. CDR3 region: CAWSVEVGETQYF. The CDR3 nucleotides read TGTGCCTGGAGTGTAGAGGTGGGGGAGACCCAGTACTTC.

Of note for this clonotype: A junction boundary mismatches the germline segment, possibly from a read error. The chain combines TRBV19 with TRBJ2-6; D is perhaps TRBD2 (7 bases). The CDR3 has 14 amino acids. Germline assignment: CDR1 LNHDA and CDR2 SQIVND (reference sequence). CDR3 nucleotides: TGTGCCAGTAGTAACGACGGGGGGCTCAACGTCCCGACTTTC. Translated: CASSNDGGLNVPTF.

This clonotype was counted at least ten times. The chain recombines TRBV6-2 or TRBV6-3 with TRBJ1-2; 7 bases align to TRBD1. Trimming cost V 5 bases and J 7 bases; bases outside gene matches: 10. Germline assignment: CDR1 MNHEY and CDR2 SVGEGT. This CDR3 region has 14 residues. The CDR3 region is CASSRNRGTSGYTF. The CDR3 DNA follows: TGTGCCAGCAGTCGAAACAGGGGCACGAGTGGCTACACCTTC.

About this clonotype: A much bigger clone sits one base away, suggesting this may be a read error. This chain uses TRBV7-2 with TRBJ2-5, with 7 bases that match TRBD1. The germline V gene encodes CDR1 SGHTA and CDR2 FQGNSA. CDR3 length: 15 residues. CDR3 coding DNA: TGTGCCAGCAGTCGGACAGGAGGCAGCTTTGAGACCCAGTCCTTC. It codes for CASSRTGGSFETQSF.

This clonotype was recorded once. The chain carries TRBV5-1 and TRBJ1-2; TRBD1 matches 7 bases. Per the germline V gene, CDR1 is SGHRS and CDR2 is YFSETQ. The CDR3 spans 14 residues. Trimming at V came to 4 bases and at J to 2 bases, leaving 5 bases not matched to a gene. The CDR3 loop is CASSAGQENYGYTF. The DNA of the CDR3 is TGCGCCAGCAGCGCTGGACAGGAGAACTATGGCTACACCTTC.

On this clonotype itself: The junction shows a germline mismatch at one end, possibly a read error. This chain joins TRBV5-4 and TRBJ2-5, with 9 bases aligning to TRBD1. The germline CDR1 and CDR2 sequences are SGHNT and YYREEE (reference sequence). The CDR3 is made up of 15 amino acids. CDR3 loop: CASSLGMDRGEAQYF. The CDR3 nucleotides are TGTGCCAGCAGCTTGGGGATGGACAGGGGAGAGGCCCAGTACTTC.

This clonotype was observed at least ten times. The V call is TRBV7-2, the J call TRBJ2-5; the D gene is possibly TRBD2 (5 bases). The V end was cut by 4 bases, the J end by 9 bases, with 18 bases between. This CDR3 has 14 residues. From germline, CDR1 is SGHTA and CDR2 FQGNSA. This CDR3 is CASSSRGLGWAQYF. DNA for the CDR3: TGTGCCAGCAGCTCCCGAGGACTGGGATGGGCCCAGTACTTC.

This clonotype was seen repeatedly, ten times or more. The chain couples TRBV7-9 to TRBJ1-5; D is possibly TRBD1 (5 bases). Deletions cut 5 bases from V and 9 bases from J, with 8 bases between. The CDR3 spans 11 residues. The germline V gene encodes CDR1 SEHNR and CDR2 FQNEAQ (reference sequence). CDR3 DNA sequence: TGTGCCAGCAGCCGGGACGGGCCCCAGCATTTT. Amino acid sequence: CASSRDGPQHF.

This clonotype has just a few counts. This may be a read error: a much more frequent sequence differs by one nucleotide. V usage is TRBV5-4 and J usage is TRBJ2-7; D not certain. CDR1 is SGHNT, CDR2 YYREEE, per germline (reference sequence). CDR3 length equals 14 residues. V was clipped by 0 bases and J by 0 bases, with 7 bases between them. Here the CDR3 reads CASSLVGASYEQYF. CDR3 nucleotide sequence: TGTGCCAGCAGCTTGGTTGGCGCCTCCTACGAGCAGTACTTC.

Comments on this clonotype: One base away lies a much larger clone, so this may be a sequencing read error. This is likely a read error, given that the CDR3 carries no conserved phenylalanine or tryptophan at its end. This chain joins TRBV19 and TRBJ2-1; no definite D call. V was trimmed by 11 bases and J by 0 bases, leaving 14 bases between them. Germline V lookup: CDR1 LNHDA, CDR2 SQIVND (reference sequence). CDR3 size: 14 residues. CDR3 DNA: TGTGCCTGGAGTGCGACATTCTCCTACAATGAGCAGTTCTGC. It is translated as CAWSATFSYNEQFC.

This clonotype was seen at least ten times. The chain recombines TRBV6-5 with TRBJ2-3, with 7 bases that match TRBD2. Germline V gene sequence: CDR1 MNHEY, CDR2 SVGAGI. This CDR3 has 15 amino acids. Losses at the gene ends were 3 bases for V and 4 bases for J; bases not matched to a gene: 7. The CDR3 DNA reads TGTGCCAGCAGTTATTCCCCTGGACTAGCAGATACGCAGTATTTT. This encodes CASSYSPGLADTQYF.

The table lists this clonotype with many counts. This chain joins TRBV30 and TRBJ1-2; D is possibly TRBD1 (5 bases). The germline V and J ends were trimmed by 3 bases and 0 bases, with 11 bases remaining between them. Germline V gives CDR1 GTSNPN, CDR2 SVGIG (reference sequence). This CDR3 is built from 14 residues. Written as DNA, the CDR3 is TGTGCCTGGAGGAGGGGCGGAACTAACTATGGCTACACCTTC. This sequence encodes CAWRRGGTNYGYTF. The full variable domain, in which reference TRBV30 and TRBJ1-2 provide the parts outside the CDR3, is SQTIHQWPATLVQPVGSPLSLECTVEGTSNPNLYWYRQAAGRGLQLLFYSVGIGQISSEVPQNLSASRPQDRQFILSSKKLLLSDSGFYLCAWRRGGTNYGYTFGSGTRLTVV.

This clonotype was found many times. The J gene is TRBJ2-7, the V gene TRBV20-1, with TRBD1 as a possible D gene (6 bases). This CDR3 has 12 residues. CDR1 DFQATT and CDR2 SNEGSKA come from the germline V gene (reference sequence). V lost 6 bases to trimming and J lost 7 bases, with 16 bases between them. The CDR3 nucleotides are TGCAGTGCGACCATTACAGGGTTTGAGCAGTACTTC. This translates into CSATITGFEQYF.

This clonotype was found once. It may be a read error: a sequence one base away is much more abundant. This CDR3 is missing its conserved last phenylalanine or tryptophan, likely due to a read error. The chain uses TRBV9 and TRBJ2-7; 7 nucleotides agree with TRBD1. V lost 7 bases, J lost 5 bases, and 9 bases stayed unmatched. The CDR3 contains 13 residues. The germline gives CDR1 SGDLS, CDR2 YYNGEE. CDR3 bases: TGTGCCAGCTCACCCACAGGGGTTGACGAGCAGTACCTC. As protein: CASSPTGVDEQYL.